The rows below give T cell receptor beta chains drawn from one sample of a study of blood T cell repertoires in COVID-19. Assay: immunoSEQ multiplex PCR; the TCRdb copy retains only in-frame clones and omits some. The repertoire holds 150,000 to 200,000 clones, with almost 85% as singletons. The sample consisted of peripheral blood. The receptor set was obtained from a man aged 18 to 35 with active or convalescent COVID-19. CDR3s include the opening cysteine and the closing phenylalanine or tryptophan. A D gene is named only where the DNA matches it firmly. For some rows the clone size is stated as once, few or many, or as a class when expanded; others skip it.

v_gene: TRBV12-2
abundance: NA
d_gene: NA
j_gene: TRBJ1-5
CDR3aa: CASRLDPQGPSNQPQHF
CDR3nt: TGTGCAAGTCGCTTAGACCCACAGGGGCCCTCTAATCAGCCCCAGCATTTT

v_gene: TRBV6-2/TRBV6-3
abundance: NA
d_gene: TRBD2
j_gene: TRBJ2-1
CDR3aa: CASSRASGSLRDEQFF
CDR3nt: TGTGCCAGCAGTCGAGCTAGCGGGAGCCTTAGGGATGAGCAGTTCTTC

v_gene: TRBV21-1
abundance: NA
d_gene: NA
j_gene: TRBJ2-7
CDR3aa: CASSKAGREGDEQYF
CDR3nt: TGTGCCAGCAGCAAAGCGGGCAGGGAAGGAGACGAGCAGTACTTC

v_gene: TRBV19
abundance: NA
d_gene: TRBD1
j_gene: TRBJ2-5
CDR3aa: CASSIRTGLQETQYF
CDR3nt: TGTGCCAGTAGTATTAGGACAGGGCTCCAAGAGACCCAGTACTTC

v_gene: TRBV5-1
abundance: NA
d_gene: NA
j_gene: TRBJ2-1
CDR3aa: CASSRHNEQFF
CDR3nt: TGCGCCAGCAGCCGTCACAATGAGCAGTTCTTC

v_gene: TRBV10-1
abundance: NA
d_gene: NA
j_gene: TRBJ2-3
CDR3aa: CASSGRAHTDTQYF
CDR3nt: TGCGCCAGCAGTGGCAGGGCCCACACAGATACGCAGTATTTT

v_gene: TRBV6-5
abundance: NA
d_gene: TRBD1
j_gene: TRBJ1-4
CDR3aa: CASSFGQGEKLFF
CDR3nt: TGTGCCAGCAGTTTTGGACAGGGGGAAAAACTGTTTTTT

v_gene: TRBV2
abundance: NA
d_gene: NA
j_gene: TRBJ1-6
CDR3aa: CASSETDSVSPLHF
CDR3nt: TGTGCCAGCAGTGAGACGGACAGCGTCTCACCCCTCCACTTT

v_gene: TRBV5-6
abundance: NA
d_gene: NA
j_gene: TRBJ2-6
CDR3aa: CASSLAAGRSSGANVLTF
CDR3nt: TGTGCCAGCAGCTTGGCCGCGGGTCGTTCATCTGGGGCCAACGTCCTGACTTTC

v_gene: TRBV11-1
abundance: few
d_gene: TRBD1
j_gene: TRBJ1-2
CDR3aa: CASSPNRDRGYGYTF
CDR3nt: TGTGCCAGCAGCCCGAACCGGGACAGGGGATATGGCTACACCTTC

v_gene: TRBV27
abundance: once
d_gene: NA
j_gene: TRBJ1-1
CDR3aa: CASSINREVAEAFF
CDR3nt: TGTGCCAGCAGTATAAACAGGGAAGTGGCTGAAGCTTTCTTT

v_gene: TRBV18
abundance: NA
d_gene: NA
j_gene: TRBJ2-1
CDR3aa: CASSPVTSGQFF
CDR3nt: TGTGCCAGCTCACCAGTAACCTCAGGGCAGTTCTTC

v_gene: TRBV6-2/TRBV6-3
abundance: NA
d_gene: NA
j_gene: TRBJ1-2
CDR3aa: CASSLDITNYGYTF
CDR3nt: TGTGCCAGCAGTTTGGACATTACTAACTATGGCTACACCTTC

v_gene: TRBV2
abundance: NA
d_gene: NA
j_gene: TRBJ1-1
CDR3aa: CASSEGLNTEAFF
CDR3nt: TGTGCCAGCAGTGAGGGACTAAACACTGAAGCTTTCTTT

v_gene: TRBV29-1
abundance: few
d_gene: NA
j_gene: TRBJ2-7
CDR3aa: CSVRGSYEQYF
CDR3nt: TGCAGCGTAAGGGGATCCTACGAGCAGTACTTC

v_gene: TRBV28
abundance: once
d_gene: TRBD2
j_gene: TRBJ2-3
CDR3aa: CASSSPRGGRRDTQYF
CDR3nt: TGTGCCAGCAGTTCGCCCCGGGGAGGGCGTCGGGATACGCAGTATTTT

v_gene: TRBV3-1/TRBV3-2
abundance: NA
d_gene: NA
j_gene: TRBJ2-5
CDR3aa: CASSQRGGNFETQYF
CDR3nt: TGTGCCAGCAGCCAAAGGGGGGGGAACTTTGAGACCCAGTACTTC

v_gene: TRBV19
abundance: NA
d_gene: NA
j_gene: TRBJ1-2
CDR3aa: CASSIDMTVPRGYTF
CDR3nt: TGTGCCAGTAGTATAGATATGACAGTCCCTAGAGGCTACACCTTC

v_gene: TRBV7-9
abundance: NA
d_gene: NA
j_gene: TRBJ2-2
CDR3aa: CASSLTVNTGELFF
CDR3nt: TGTGCCAGCAGCCTGACAGTCAACACCGGGGAGCTGTTTTTT

v_gene: TRBV29-1
abundance: NA
d_gene: TRBD1
j_gene: TRBJ2-1
CDR3aa: CSVRRTGETVSSYNEQFF
CDR3nt: TGCAGCGTTCGAAGAACAGGGGAGACCGTGAGTTCCTACAATGAGCAGTTCTTC

v_gene: TRBV7-2
abundance: NA
d_gene: TRBD2
j_gene: TRBJ2-3
CDR3aa: CASRNSGSTDTQYF
CDR3nt: TGTGCCAGCAGGAATAGCGGGAGCACAGATACGCAGTATTTT

v_gene: TRBV5-4
abundance: NA
d_gene: NA
j_gene: TRBJ2-7
CDR3aa: CASSEARGNYEQYF
CDR3nt: TGTGCCAGCAGCGAAGCTAGAGGCAACTACGAGCAGTACTTC

v_gene: TRBV5-1
abundance: NA
d_gene: TRBD2
j_gene: TRBJ2-7
CDR3aa: CASSPRTSGRGEQYF
CDR3nt: TGCGCCAGCAGCCCAAGGACTAGCGGGAGAGGGGAGCAGTACTTC

v_gene: TRBV6-6
abundance: NA
d_gene: TRBD1
j_gene: TRBJ1-1
CDR3aa: CASSTSDRGPNTEAFF
CDR3nt: TGTGCCAGCAGTACCTCGGACAGGGGGCCGAACACTGAAGCTTTCTTT

v_gene: TRBV18
abundance: NA
d_gene: TRBD1
j_gene: TRBJ2-1
CDR3aa: CASSPDRGQQFF
CDR3nt: TGTGCCAGCTCACCTGACAGGGGTCAGCAGTTCTTC

v_gene: TRBV9
abundance: NA
d_gene: TRBD1
j_gene: TRBJ1-3
CDR3aa: CASSVGGQRNTIYF
CDR3nt: TGTGCCAGCAGCGTAGGGGGACAGCGAAACACCATATATTTT

v_gene: TRBV2
abundance: NA
d_gene: NA
j_gene: TRBJ1-2
CDR3aa: CASSPSRGLYGYTF
CDR3nt: TGTGCCAGCAGTCCATCCCGAGGTCTTTATGGCTACACCTTC

v_gene: TRBV19
abundance: NA
d_gene: TRBD1
j_gene: TRBJ1-2
CDR3aa: CASSKTGTGGHGYTF
CDR3nt: TGTGCCAGTAGTAAAACCGGGACAGGGGGCCATGGCTACACCTTC

v_gene: TRBV5-1
abundance: NA
d_gene: NA
j_gene: TRBJ2-1
CDR3aa: CASSLRLPAGGNEQFF
CDR3nt: TGCGCCAGCAGCTTACGACTCCCGGCTGGGGGGAATGAGCAGTTCTTC

v_gene: TRBV7-2
abundance: NA
d_gene: TRBD2
j_gene: TRBJ2-7
CDR3aa: CASSLGTGTTSEQYF
CDR3nt: TGTGCCAGCAGCTTAGGGACCGGGACTACTAGCGAGCAGTACTTC

v_gene: TRBV5-4
abundance: NA
d_gene: NA
j_gene: TRBJ1-2
CDR3aa: CASSPDSNYGYTF
CDR3nt: TGTGCCAGCAGCCCGGACAGTAACTATGGCTACACCTTC

v_gene: TRBV29-1
abundance: NA
d_gene: TRBD1
j_gene: TRBJ1-3
CDR3aa: CSVGGTGSFGNTIYF
CDR3nt: TGCAGCGTTGGGGGGACAGGCTCTTTTGGAAACACCATATATTTT

v_gene: TRBV7-6
abundance: NA
d_gene: NA
j_gene: TRBJ1-2
CDR3aa: CASSLAAGGGSYGYTF
CDR3nt: TGTGCCAGCAGCTTAGCGGCGGGTGGGGGGAGCTATGGCTACACCTTC

v_gene: TRBV3-1/TRBV3-2
abundance: NA
d_gene: TRBD1
j_gene: TRBJ2-5
CDR3aa: CASSPARTGEAQYF
CDR3nt: TGTGCCAGCAGCCCCGCCCGGACAGGGGAGGCCCAGTACTTC

v_gene: TRBV5-1
abundance: NA
d_gene: NA
j_gene: TRBJ2-5
CDR3aa: CASSLGARETQYF
CDR3nt: TGCGCCAGCAGCTTAGGGGCGAGGGAGACCCAGTACTTC

v_gene: TRBV5-1
abundance: NA
d_gene: TRBD2
j_gene: TRBJ2-1
CDR3aa: CASSPDRAGDTSYNEQFF
CDR3nt: TGCGCCAGCAGCCCCGATAGAGCGGGAGACACTTCTTACAATGAGCAGTTCTTC

v_gene: TRBV3-1/TRBV3-2
abundance: NA
d_gene: TRBD1
j_gene: TRBJ2-5
CDR3aa: CASSQDTGAKTQYF
CDR3nt: TGTGCCAGCAGCCAAGATACAGGGGCAAAGACCCAGTACTTC

v_gene: TRBV7-2
abundance: NA
d_gene: NA
j_gene: TRBJ1-3
CDR3aa: CASSSGGGAGNTIYF
CDR3nt: TGTGCCAGCAGCTCAGGTGGAGGGGCTGGAAACACCATATATTTT

v_gene: TRBV29-1
abundance: NA
d_gene: TRBD1
j_gene: TRBJ1-1
CDR3aa: CSTRQGASTEAFF
CDR3nt: TGCAGCACACGACAGGGGGCGAGCACTGAAGCTTTCTTT

v_gene: TRBV6-6
abundance: NA
d_gene: NA
j_gene: TRBJ2-3
CDR3aa: CASSSQGLTDTQYF
CDR3nt: TGTGCCAGCAGTTCCCAGGGGTTAACAGATACGCAGTATTTT

v_gene: TRBV7-2
abundance: once
d_gene: NA
j_gene: TRBJ2-1
CDR3aa: CASRATSLVEQFF
CDR3nt: TGTGCCAGCAGAGCTACTAGTTTAGTAGAGCAGTTCTTC

v_gene: TRBV4-2
abundance: NA
d_gene: NA
j_gene: TRBJ1-3
CDR3aa: CASSLVAGGDAGNTIYF
CDR3nt: TGTGCCAGCAGCCTCGTCGCCGGGGGGGACGCTGGAAACACCATATATTTT

v_gene: TRBV5-1
abundance: NA
d_gene: TRBD1
j_gene: TRBJ2-7
CDR3aa: CASSLGQGINEQYF
CDR3nt: TGCGCCAGCAGCTTGGGACAGGGGATCAACGAGCAGTACTTC

v_gene: TRBV6-5
abundance: NA
d_gene: NA
j_gene: TRBJ2-2
CDR3aa: CASRGQRLTGELFF
CDR3nt: TGTGCCAGCAGAGGTCAGAGACTAACCGGGGAGCTGTTTTTT

v_gene: TRBV25-1
abundance: few
d_gene: NA
j_gene: TRBJ1-5
CDR3aa: CASSEPGGTGNQPQHF
CDR3nt: TGTGCCAGCAGTGAACCGGGGGGAACAGGGAATCAGCCCCAGCATTTT

v_gene: TRBV29-1
abundance: NA
d_gene: TRBD1
j_gene: TRBJ1-5
CDR3aa: CSVESGSGGEYSNQPQHF
CDR3nt: TGCAGCGTTGAATCCGGGTCAGGGGGTGAGTATAGCAATCAGCCCCAGCATTTT

v_gene: TRBV7-9
abundance: NA
d_gene: NA
j_gene: TRBJ1-5
CDR3aa: CASSLDLTADSNQPQHF
CDR3nt: TGTGCCAGCAGCTTAGATCTAACAGCCGATAGCAATCAGCCCCAGCATTTT